The clone carrying this TCR beta chain showed up many times. Germline V lookup: CDR1 SNHLY, CDR2 FYNNEI. The CDR3 totals 15 residues. Trimming took off 7 bases at V and 4 bases at J, with 19 bases between the two ends. The source of the sample is a study of neurological immune-mediated disorders. The time point here: technical triplicate 1. TCRdb recomputed calls from the 5' RACE reads with MiXCR, one row per CDR3 protein. The sample carries tens of thousands of distinct CDR3 sequences, over 8.5% recorded once. The sequencing sample was made of PBMCs. The TCR originated in a man aged 55 to 70 with HTLV-1-associated myelopathy (HAM/TSP). The chain uses TRBV2 and TRBJ1-2; D not certain. CDR3 residues: CASKLDPAPVYGYTF. The DNA for the CDR3 is TGTGCCAGCAAACTCGACCCGGCCCCAGTCTATGGCTACACCTTC.